These T cell receptor beta chains were read from a single sample in a study of blood T cell repertoires in COVID-19. Sequencing used immunoSEQ multiplex PCR; TCRdb keeps in-frame clones, though not all of them. The sample lists 250,000 to 350,000 clones, 70% to 90% seen once, with around 12% in the top ten. The specimen was peripheral blood. The receptors were gathered from a woman aged 60-75 years with acute or convalescent COVID-19. Both conserved end residues are part of each CDR3. A D gene is named only where the DNA matches it firmly. Size values are once, few and many counts, or a class for expanded clones, and some rows have none.

j_gene | len | d_gene | v_gene | abundance | CDR3nt | CDR3aa
TRBJ2-1 | 13 | . | TRBV6-6 | once | TGTGCCAGCAGTTTGGGCAGCAACAATGAGCAGTTCTTC | CASSLGSNNEQFF
TRBJ2-1 | 16 | . | TRBV6-2/TRBV6-3 | . | TGTGCCAGCAGTAAACCCTCCGGGAGCTCCTACAATGAGCAGTTCTTC | CASSKPSGSSYNEQFF
TRBJ1-5 | 15 | . | TRBV19 | . | TGTGCCAGTACAAGGACAATCCATAGCAATCAGCCCCAGCATTTT | CASTRTIHSNQPQHF
TRBJ2-7 | 17 | TRBD1 | TRBV4-1 | . | TGCGCCAGCAGCCAAGAAAATGAGGGACAGGGGAAGAACGAGCAGTACTTC | CASSQENEGQGKNEQYF
TRBJ1-1 | 14 | . | TRBV11-3 | . | TGTGCCAGCAGCTTAGGGACAACGAACACTGAAGCTTTCTTT | CASSLGTTNTEAFF
TRBJ1-6 | 17 | TRBD1 | TRBV5-1 | . | TGCGCCAGCAGCTTGCCCTCCGACAGGGGTGGGAATTCACCCCTCCACTTT | CASSLPSDRGGNSPLHF
TRBJ1-3 | 16 | TRBD1 | TRBV5-1 | . | TGCGCCAGCAGCTTGGACCGGGACAGGGGCGCGGACACCATATATTTT | CASSLDRDRGADTIYF
TRBJ2-3 | 15 | TRBD2 | TRBV7-3 | . | TGTGCCAGCAGCTTAGCTAGCGGGGGGACAGATACGCAGTATTTT | CASSLASGGTDTQYF
TRBJ1-6 | 14 | . | TRBV4-3 | . | TGCGCCAGCAGTGGACCGACTAATAATTCACCCCTCCACTTT | CASSGPTNNSPLHF
TRBJ1-5 | 16 | TRBD1 | TRBV7-8 | . | TGTGCCAGCAGCATTGGGACAGTCTCAGGCAATCAGCCCCAGCATTTT | CASSIGTVSGNQPQHF
TRBJ1-2 | 12 | TRBD1 | TRBV29-1 | . | TGCAGCGTTTGGGGGACAGACGCTGGCTACACCTTC | CSVWGTDAGYTF
TRBJ2-1 | 14 | TRBD2 | TRBV29-1 | . | TGCAGCGGAGATATACTAGCGGACTACAATGAGCAGTTCTTC | CSGDILADYNEQFF
TRBJ1-6 | 14 | . | TRBV20-1 | . | TGCAGTGCTAGTATCGGCCGGGAAGATTCACCCCTCCACTTT | CSASIGREDSPLHF
TRBJ1-1 | 16 | TRBD1 | TRBV15 | few | TGTGCCACCAGCAGAGGTCAGGGGGCCTCTAACACTGAAGCTTTCTTT | CATSRGQGASNTEAFF
TRBJ1-2 | 13 | TRBD1 | TRBV12-3/TRBV12-4 | . | TGTGCCAGCAGCCCAGGACAGGGGGTTAGCTACACCTTC | CASSPGQGVSYTF
TRBJ1-1 | 14 | . | TRBV7-8 | . | TGTGCCAGCAGCCCTGGGCTCCCGAACACTGAAGCTTTCTTT | CASSPGLPNTEAFF
TRBJ2-1 | 14 | . | TRBV28 | . | TGTGCCAGCAGCCAACAGGGCAGGTCAGGTGAGCAGTTCTTC | CASSQQGRSGEQFF
TRBJ2-7 | 15 | TRBD2 | TRBV9 | . | TGTGCCAGCAGCGTTGGGACTAGCGGGGTCCACGAGCAGTACTTC | CASSVGTSGVHEQYF
TRBJ1-3 | 14 | . | TRBV6-2/TRBV6-3 | . | TGTGCCAGCAGTATTGAGTCCGCTGGAAACACCATATATTTT | CASSIESAGNTIYF
TRBJ1-6 | 13 | TRBD1 | TRBV7-2 | . | TGTGCCAGCAGACCGACAGGGGATTCACCCCTCCACTTT | CASRPTGDSPLHF
TRBJ2-7 | 16 | TRBD1 | TRBV7-8 | few | TGTGCCAGCAGCCCTTGGTCCGGGACAGGAGACTACGAGCAGTACTTC | CASSPWSGTGDYEQYF
TRBJ1-1 | 11 | . | TRBV20-1 | . | TGCAGTGCTAGAGGGACATTGGGAGCTTTCTTT | CSARGTLGAFF